This T cell receptor beta chain was found in a study of blood T cell repertoires in COVID-19. Study as a whole: COVID-19 samples from acute and convalescent phases originated in the United States, Italy and Spain. Nucleic acid was either cDNA or gDNA, and it came from T cells, B-cell-depleted T cells, or PBMCs.

Original methodology: Estimated nucleated cell counts came from reference gene primer amplification. Generated by immunoSEQ multiplex PCR, the TCRdb table keeps only in-frame clones and is missing some. The V and J calls and clone size were taken over from that table, and D and trimming were inferred from the DNA. This table holds more than 95,000 clones, roughly 80% found once. The germline CDR1 and CDR2 sequences are MNHNY and SVGAGI (reference sequence). The CDR3 is made up of 15 amino acids. With V trimmed by 4 bases and J by 4 bases, 9 bases remained unmatched. This clone was picked up a small number of times.

Sequencing used peripheral blood. This TCR was sampled from a man aged 50 or older with acute or convalescent COVID-19. V gene TRBV6-6 combines with J gene TRBJ1-1; TRBD1 agrees at 7 bases. The CDR3 nucleotides read TGTGCCAGCAGTTCTCCGACAGGGATTCCCACTGAAGCTTTCTTT. It yields the protein CASSSPTGIPTEAFF.